These 26 T cell receptor beta chains were all obtained from the same sample, sequenced in a study of T cell repertoires in cytomegalovirus infection. Using its own MiXCR run on the reads, TCRdb lists one record per CDR3 protein. The sample lists under 95,000 distinct CDR3 sequences, around 49% occurring once. These receptors lack a known antigen. The sequences come from CD8+ T cells from cultured PBMCs, collected from culture after CMV antigen stimulation. Receptors were obtained from a human donor in good health (CMV status not recorded). Some clones in this sample may be carry-over from other donors' samples.

J is TRBJ1-5 and V is TRBV28; no clear D. Trimming stripped 5 bases from V and 8 bases from J, with 16 bases between. CDR1 is MDHEN, CDR2 SYDVKM, per germline. This CDR3 is 14 amino acids long. CDR3 sequence: CASSPSDLKKPQHF. Written as DNA, the CDR3 is TGTGCCAGCAGTCCCTCGGACCTAAAAAAGCCCCAGCATTTT.

This clonotype was found a few times. The genes are TRBV12-3 or TRBV12-4 and TRBJ1-1; weak D call: TRBD1 (5 bases). There are 11 residues in the CDR3. V lost 5 bases to trimming and J lost 6 bases, with 7 bases between them. Here the CDR3 DNA reads TGTGCCAGCAGTGGAGGGGCTGAAGCTTTCTTT. Translating gives CASSGGAEAFF.

The rearrangement joins TRBV10-3 to TRBJ2-3; D is possibly TRBD2 (6 bases). This CDR3 region has 15 residues. Germline V gene lookup returns CDR1 ENHRY and CDR2 SYGVKD. V lost 3 bases to trimming and J lost 4 bases, with 14 bases between them. CDR3 protein: CAISEGTGASDTQYF. The DNA of the CDR3 is TGTGCCATCAGTGAAGGGACTGGCGCATCAGATACGCAGTATTTT.

A note on this clonotype: One end of the junction varies from germline; a read error may be responsible. V gene TRBV7-6 combines with J gene TRBJ2-7; 10 bases fit TRBD2. This CDR3 is 13 amino acids long. Germline V gives CDR1 SGHVS, CDR2 FNYEAQ. The CDR3 reads CASRSGGSFEQYF. CDR3 bases: TGTGCCAGCCGTAGCGGGGGGTCCTTCGAGCAGTACTTC.

J is TRBJ2-1 and V is TRBV11-2, with D possibly being TRBD2 (7 bases). CDR1 and CDR2 from the germline V gene are SGHAT and FQNNGV. V was clipped by 2 bases and J by 7 bases, with 15 bases between them. The CDR3 has 15 residues. The CDR3 nucleotides are TGTGCCAGCAGCTTAAGGGGGGGGGCTTGGAATGAGCAGTTCTTC. Encoded protein: CASSLRGGAWNEQFF.

The rearrangement joins TRBV6-6 to TRBJ2-5; TRBD1 agrees at 8 bases. This CDR3 comprises 14 residues. Germline V lookup: CDR1 MNHNY, CDR2 SVGAGI (reference sequence). Germline trimming cut 5 bases from V and 6 bases from J; bases unmatched to any gene: 8. The CDR3 coding sequence is TGTGCCAGCAGTGCTTCAGGGGGCGGGAAGACCCAGTACTTC. Residues: CASSASGGGKTQYF.

This clonotype appeared a few times. V gene TRBV2 combines with J gene TRBJ1-2, with a possible D match to TRBD1 (6 bases). Germline lookup yields CDR1 SNHLY and CDR2 FYNNEI. V lost 2 bases and J 0 bases, leaving 10 bases between the germline ends. This CDR3 has 15 residues. CDR3 in DNA: TGTGCCAGCAGTGAAAAACAGGGTGCTAACTATGGCTACACCTTC. Its protein is CASSEKQGANYGYTF.

This clonotype occurred a few times. At one of its ends the junction is not consistent with the germline gene, which may arise from a read error. The rearrangement joins TRBV7-9 to TRBJ1-2; the D is unclear. Germline V gene sequence: CDR1 SEHNR, CDR2 FQNEAQ (reference sequence). The CDR3 is made up of 13 amino acids. The CDR3 DNA follows: TGTGCCAGCAGCTTAGAAGGGTGGAGGGCCTTCGCCTTC. The encoded protein is CASSLEGWRAFAF.

This chain links TRBV29-1 with TRBJ2-2; possible D gene TRBD2, 5 bases. Trimming shortened V by 3 bases and J by 5 bases, and 13 bases separated the two germline ends. The CDR3 has 14 residues. The germline gives CDR1 SQVTM, CDR2 ANQGSEA. The CDR3 here is CSVDNGVVTGELFF. The CDR3 DNA reads TGCAGCGTTGATAACGGGGTAGTGACCGGGGAGCTGTTTTTT.

This clonotype was found a few times. V and J are TRBV11-2 and TRBJ2-3; D possibly corresponds to TRBD1 (6 bases). The CDR3 covers 15 residues. Trimming cost V 1 base and J 1 base, with 9 bases left between them. Germline CDR1 reads SGHAT; CDR2 reads FQNNGV. The CDR3 here is CASSLGSGGTDTQYF. In nucleotides, the CDR3 is TGTGCCAGCAGCTTAGGGTCAGGGGGCACAGATACGCAGTATTTT.

This clonotype was counted between two and nine times. The chain couples TRBV7-8 to TRBJ1-2; the D is unclear. V was trimmed by 5 bases and J by 3 bases, leaving 13 bases between them. This CDR3 has 14 residues. CDR1 is SGHVS and CDR2 is FQNEAQ in the germline V gene. CDR3 loop: CASSAIRTDYGYTF. CDR3 nucleotide sequence: TGTGCCAGCAGCGCCATAAGGACGGACTATGGCTACACCTTC.

Only a few counts were recorded for this clonotype. The chain links TRBV7-3 to TRBJ2-7; D is possibly TRBD1 (5 bases). Germline loops: CDR1 SGHTA, CDR2 FQGTGA. The CDR3 extends over 13 amino acids. Trimming took off 5 bases at V and 3 bases at J, with 11 bases between the two ends. The CDR3 region is CASSADTLYEQYF. The CDR3, as DNA: TGTGCCAGCAGCGCGGACACTCTCTACGAGCAGTACTTC.

V is TRBV5-1 and J is TRBJ1-1; D gene ambiguous. CDR3 length: 14 residues. Germline CDR1 and CDR2: SGHRS and YFSETQ. V was cut by 1 base and J by 0 bases, with 7 bases left in between. CDR3 nucleotide sequence: TGCGCCAGCAGCTTGAGGCGGGTGAACACTGAAGCTTTCTTT. Translation: CASSLRRVNTEAFF.

This chain uses TRBV5-1 with TRBJ1-2; 9 bases match TRBD1. In germline, CDR1 is SGHRS, CDR2 YFSETQ. This CDR3 spans 12 amino acids. Trimming cost V 0 bases and J 12 bases; bases outside gene matches: 3. Here the CDR3 DNA reads TGCGCCAGCAGCTTGGGACAGGGGGTTGACACCTTC. As protein: CASSLGQGVDTF. Combining the CDR3 with reference TRBV5-1 and TRBJ1-2 gives the whole variable domain KAGVTQTPRYLIKTRGQQVTLSCSPISGHRSVSWYQQTPGQGLQFLFEYFSETQRNKGNFPGRFSGRQFSNSRSEMNVSTLELGDSALYLCASSLGQGVDTFGSGTRLTVV.

This clonotype came up a few times. The rearrangement uses TRBV7-3 and TRBJ2-3; 7 bases line up with TRBD1. The trim removed 2 bases at V and 6 bases at J, leaving 8 bases unmatched. Germline values: CDR1 SGHTA, CDR2 FQGTGA. This CDR3 spans 15 amino acids. Written as DNA, the CDR3 is TGTGCCAGCAGCTTAGGGGACAGCCCTCGGGATACGCAGTATTTT. This gives the protein CASSLGDSPRDTQYF.

This clonotype came up many times. This rearrangement joins TRBV12-3 or TRBV12-4 to TRBJ1-5; weak D call: TRBD1 (5 bases). Trimming left V 3 bases short and J 6 bases short, with 12 bases between. There are 14 residues in the CDR3. This CDR3 reads CASSFGGSFQPQHF. CDR3 coding DNA: TGTGCCAGCAGTTTTGGGGGGAGTTTTCAGCCCCAGCATTTT.

This clonotype was counted between two and nine times. V is TRBV6-1 and J is TRBJ2-2; D not certain. CDR3 length: 18 amino acids. Looked up from germline, CDR1 is MNHNS and CDR2 is SASEGT. Deletions cut 5 bases from V and 1 base from J, with 20 bases between. In DNA form, the CDR3 reads TGTGCCAGCAGTTACGTTTGGGGTAGTTGGGGGAACACCGGGGAGCTGTTTTTT. This encodes CASSYVWGSWGNTGELFF.

This clonotype showed up just a few times. CDR3 sequence (DNA): TGTGCCATCGGGGTCGGTACCTACGAGCAGTACTTC. Its protein is CAIGVGTYEQYF. V gene TRBV6-1 combines with J gene TRBJ2-7; tentative D call: TRBD2 (5 bases). V was clipped by 10 bases and J by 2 bases, with 12 bases between them. This CDR3 has 12 residues. Germline V gives CDR1 MNHNS, CDR2 SASEGT.

The chain carries TRBV7-3 and TRBJ2-1; no firm D call. Germline-derived CDR1 and CDR2 are SGHTA and FQGTGA. Deletions cut 3 bases from V and 9 bases from J, with 6 bases between. CDR3 size: 11 residues. Here the CDR3 DNA reads TGTGCCAGCAGCTTGCTCGGTGAGCAGTTCTTC. Protein product: CASSLLGEQFF.

This chain joins TRBV27 and TRBJ2-1, with 13 bases aligning to TRBD2. V lost 3 bases, J lost 6 bases, and 2 bases stayed unmatched. The length of the CDR3 is 15 residues. Germline assignment: CDR1 MNHEY and CDR2 SMNVEV (reference sequence). For the CDR3, the DNA is TGTGCCAGCAGTTTGGGACTAGCGGGACCCAATGAGCAGTTCTTC. Encoded protein: CASSLGLAGPNEQFF.

This clonotype was seen only a few times. The V gene is TRBV6-6, the J gene TRBJ2-1; 11 bases agree with TRBD2. The CDR3 length is 15 residues. V shed 2 bases and J 4 bases; nucleotides not matched to a gene: 1. CDR1 MNHNY and CDR2 SVGAGI come from the germline V gene (reference sequence). CDR3 nucleotide sequence: TGTGCCAGCAGTTACGTAGCGGGAGGGTACAATGAGCAGTTCTTC. Its translation: CASSYVAGGYNEQFF.

The chain couples TRBV7-9 to TRBJ1-5, with D possibly TRBD1 on 5 matching bases. The CDR3 covers 13 residues. Germline CDR1 is SEHNR and CDR2 is FQNEAQ (reference sequence). The germline V and J ends were trimmed by 3 bases and 6 bases, with 9 bases remaining between them. CDR3 in amino acids: CASSLGVTQPQHF. The CDR3, as DNA: TGTGCCAGCAGCTTGGGGGTTACTCAGCCCCAGCATTTT.

This clonotype occurred many times. The V call is TRBV12-3 or TRBV12-4, the J call TRBJ2-1; 11 bases fit TRBD2. There are 15 residues in the CDR3. The trim removed 7 bases at V and 3 bases at J, leaving 5 bases unmatched. This chain's CDR3 is CASNLAGGIYNEQFF. The DNA for the CDR3 is TGTGCCAGCAACCTAGCGGGAGGCATCTACAATGAGCAGTTCTTC.

The chain employs TRBV19 and TRBJ1-1; possible D gene TRBD1, 6 bases. The V gene's germline CDR1 is LNHDA and CDR2 SQIVND (reference sequence). The CDR3 spans 12 residues. V was clipped by 6 bases and J by 4 bases, with 9 bases between them. CDR3 in DNA: TGTGCCAGTAGCCAAGGGGGCACTGAAGCTTTCTTT. This gives the protein CASSQGGTEAFF.

V gene TRBV7-6 combines with J gene TRBJ2-1; D is possibly TRBD2 (6 bases). The length of the CDR3 is 16 residues. V was trimmed by 2 bases and J by 8 bases, leaving 19 bases between them. Per germline, CDR1 SGHVS and CDR2 FNYEAQ. CDR3 nucleotides: TGTGCCAGCAGCTTACCCCGGAGGCCGACGGGAGATGAGCAGTTCTTC. It translates to CASSLPRRPTGDEQFF.

This chain links TRBV7-6 with TRBJ2-7; possible D gene TRBD1, 6 bases. The CDR3 totals 15 residues. The ends were cut back, 5 bases at V and 5 bases at J, with 19 bases in the middle. Germline loops: CDR1 SGHVS, CDR2 FNYEAQ. The CDR3 loop reads CASSPYRDEGNEQYF. For the CDR3, the DNA is TGTGCCAGCAGCCCGTACAGGGACGAGGGTAACGAGCAGTACTTC.